The rows below give T cell receptor beta chains drawn from one sample of a study of cytomegalovirus exposure and HLA in healthy donors. Libraries were prepared by immunoSEQ multiplex PCR; TCRdb keeps only in-frame clonotypes and omits some of them. The sample contains approximately 200,000 clones, roughly 80% of which appear only once. Sequencing was performed on PBMCs. The receptor set was obtained from a man aged 40-55 years in good health and CMV-seronegative. Each CDR3 is given with its conserved first and last residue. Rows give clone size only sometimes, using once, few, many, or a class for an expanded clone.

abundance | j_gene | len | v_gene | CDR3aa
. | TRBJ2-2 | 16 | TRBV5-1 | CASSLAPGSNTGELFF
once | TRBJ2-5 | 16 | TRBV7-9 | CASTRGTAGTHETQYF
. | TRBJ2-3 | 15 | TRBV19 | CASSNLQGITDTQYF
. | TRBJ1-2 | 16 | TRBV5-8 | CASSPSPGTGELGYTF
few | TRBJ2-2 | 16 | TRBV27 | CASSPLAGASTGELFF
once | TRBJ1-3 | 16 | TRBV7-9 | CASSDRQGSSGNTIYF
once | TRBJ2-4 | 14 | TRBV5-6 | CASSSTGIRNIQYF
. | TRBJ1-6 | 14 | TRBV7-2 | CASSLSLPNSPLHF
. | TRBJ2-3 | 13 | TRBV4-2 | CASRPTTGDTQYF
. | TRBJ2-6 | 17 | TRBV18 | CASSPPVGGLWANVLTF
. | TRBJ1-1 | 14 | TRBV7-8 | CASSLVAGNTEAFF
. | TRBJ2-1 | 16 | TRBV7-3 | CASSFQDREVRNEQFF
. | TRBJ2-3 | 15 | TRBV30 | CAWTGSGSSTDTQYF
. | TRBJ2-3 | 15 | TRBV5-1 | CASNGGGRSTDTQYF
. | TRBJ2-7 | 19 | TRBV7-9 | CASSPAGTSGRPDHYEQYF
. | TRBJ2-6 | 15 | TRBV5-8 | CASSSYRRTDNVLTF
. | TRBJ2-7 | 12 | TRBV6-5 | CASSQQGYEQYF
. | TRBJ2-1 | 12 | TRBV13 | CASSARTGEQFF
once | TRBJ2-1 | 15 | TRBV5-1 | CASSLGVAAVNEQFF
. | TRBJ2-7 | 15 | TRBV5-6 | CASSPQTGRWDEQYF
. | TRBJ2-1 | 15 | TRBV7-6 | CASSLIESPYNEQFF
. | TRBJ1-1 | 12 | TRBV5-1 | CASRQGNTEAFF
once | TRBJ2-2 | 16 | TRBV9 | CASSVNLGGNTGELFF
. | TRBJ2-5 | 16 | TRBV9 | CASSYSGTSGQETQYF
. | TRBJ2-7 | 12 | TRBV11-3 | CASSHGPNEQYF
. | TRBJ2-1 | 15 | TRBV28 | CASSTSGVSYNEQFF
. | TRBJ2-3 | 15 | TRBV28 | CASSFSGRATDTQYF
. | TRBJ2-1 | 18 | TRBV19 | CASSIDRGNGGPYNEQFF
. | TRBJ1-5 | 13 | TRBV5-8 | CASSFYSNQPQHF
. | TRBJ2-7 | 12 | TRBV4-1 | CASSQGRGEQYF
. | TRBJ1-3 | 14 | TRBV7-9 | CSSRQDRVGNTIYF
. | TRBJ2-5 | 14 | TRBV19 | CASSIGQSSGTQYF
. | TRBJ1-5 | 15 | TRBV28 | CASRQTGVSNQPQHF
. | TRBJ2-1 | 19 | TRBV9 | CASSVGQGAGNRKYNEQFF
. | TRBJ1-2 | 14 | TRBV28 | CASSTTGGGYGYTF